Presented here are 31 T cell receptor beta chains from one specimen sequenced in a study of blood T cells in healthy people across ages. Using a J-beta primer mix together with a sample-barcoded 5' primer, a second PCR was run for roughly 6 to 11 cycles. One entry per CDR3 protein, called by TCRdb with MiXCR from the 5' RACE reads. The profile covers about 1,500,000 distinct CDR3 sequences, with 25% to 30% appearing a single time and 7.7% taken by the ten largest. Sequencing was performed on blood. The receptors were sampled from a woman aged 25 to 39 in good health.

This sequence joins TRBV7-9 and TRBJ2-5; 8 nucleotides align to TRBD1. The length of the CDR3 is 14 residues. The V segment lost 5 bases and the J segment 5 bases; nucleotides outside the gene matches: 7. CDR1 is SEHNR, CDR2 FQNEAQ, per germline (reference sequence). For the CDR3, the DNA is TGTGCCAGCAGCCAATGGGACAGGAGCGAGACCCAGTACTTC. It yields the protein CASSQWDRSETQYF.

In this sample, this clonotype turned up a few times. The rearrangement links TRBV6-5 to TRBJ1-5, with 7 bases identical to TRBD1. With V trimmed by 6 bases and J by 1 base, 6 bases remained unmatched. Germline CDR1 MNHEY, CDR2 SVGAGI. CDR3 length: 15 amino acids. The CDR3 nucleotides read TGTGCCAGCAGCCGGGACAGCCCAAGCAATCAGCCCCAGCATTTT. As protein: CASSRDSPSNQPQHF.

This clonotype was observed many times. The J gene is TRBJ2-1, the V gene TRBV6-5, with D possibly being TRBD2 (5 bases). The V and J ends lost 7 bases and 9 bases respectively, with 16 bases between them. Per the germline V gene, CDR1 is MNHEY and CDR2 is SVGAGI. This CDR3 spans 13 amino acids. The CDR3 is CASTYRRSGEQFF. The CDR3 coding sequence is TGTGCCAGCACCTACCGGAGGAGTGGTGAGCAGTTCTTC.

With regard to this clonotype: One junction end does not reproduce the germline sequence, and a read error may be involved. The chain uses TRBV4-3 and TRBJ1-2; D possibly corresponds to TRBD1 (6 bases). CDR3 length equals 15 residues. Germline V lookup: CDR1 LGHNA, CDR2 YSLEER. The DNA of the CDR3 is TGCACCAGCAGCCAAGGGGAGGACAGCAACTATGGCTACACCTTC. Protein sequence: CTSSQGEDSNYGYTF.

This clonotype occurred a few times. The rearrangement uses TRBV2 and TRBJ2-4; D is ambiguous. The V end lost 3 bases, the J end lost 1 base, and 13 bases lay between the germline ends. The germline V gene has CDR1 SNHLY and CDR2 FYNNEI. The CDR3 is 16 residues long. This CDR3 is CASSELSSGAKNIQYF. CDR3 nucleotides: TGTGCCAGCAGTGAGCTGAGCTCCGGGGCCAAAAACATTCAGTACTTC.

The chain has TRBV20-1 and TRBJ2-5; D unresolved. Germline V gives CDR1 DFQATT, CDR2 SNEGSKA (reference sequence). Trimming pared 3 bases from V and 2 bases from J, leaving 13 bases between. The CDR3 sequence is 14 residues long. CDR3 in amino acids: CSASRPGTQETQYF. The CDR3 nucleotides are TGCAGTGCTAGTCGGCCAGGCACACAAGAGACCCAGTACTTC.

With regard to this clonotype: Mismatch with germline at one junction end may stem from a read error. The chain couples TRBV18 to TRBJ1-1; D unclear. In germline, CDR1 is KGHSH, CDR2 LQKENI. CDR3 length: 13 amino acids. CDR3 protein: CASFPGGNAEAFF. The CDR3 DNA reads as TGTGCCAGCTTCCCGGGAGGGAACGCTGAAGCTTTCTTT.

The chain is built from TRBV6-1 and TRBJ1-2, with D unclear. Deletions cut 6 bases from V and 2 bases from J, with 13 bases between. Germline loops: CDR1 MNHNS, CDR2 SASEGT. The CDR3 has 14 residues. In DNA, the CDR3 is TGTGCCAGCAGGGAACGGGGTTCCAACTATGGCTACACCTTC. This sequence encodes CASRERGSNYGYTF.

V usage is TRBV11-2 and J usage is TRBJ2-1, with 11 bases fitting TRBD2. Germline loops: CDR1 SGHAT, CDR2 FQNNGV. This CDR3 has 19 residues. Losses at the gene ends were 5 bases for V and 0 bases for J; bases not matched to a gene: 12. The CDR3 nucleotides are TGTGCCAGCAGCCCGGGGTGGACTAGCGGGCCGAGCTCCTACAATGAGCAGTTCTTC. It specifies CASSPGWTSGPSSYNEQFF.

This sequence joins TRBV12-3 or TRBV12-4 and TRBJ2-1; tentatively, D is TRBD1 or TRBD2 (5 bases each). The ends were cut back, 5 bases at V and 0 bases at J, with 17 bases in the middle. The CDR3 has 17 residues. The DNA of the CDR3 is TGTGCCAGCAGTCCCGATTACGGGGCAAGCTCCTACAATGAGCAGTTCTTC. Its protein is CASSPDYGASSYNEQFF.

The chain carries TRBV27 and TRBJ1-3; D gene unclear. Between the trimmed V and J ends, which lost 6 bases and 0 bases, there was a span of 6 bases. Per the germline V gene, CDR1 is MNHEY and CDR2 is SMNVEV (reference sequence). The CDR3 covers 13 residues. CDR3 region: CASRPNSGNTIYF. CDR3 coding DNA: TGTGCCAGCAGGCCAAACTCTGGAAACACCATATATTTT.

The chain combines TRBV7-2 with TRBJ2-7, with 10 bases identical to TRBD1. The CDR3 runs 16 residues. CDR1 SGHTA and CDR2 FQGNSA come from the germline V gene. V was clipped by 5 bases and J by 10 bases; unmatched bases: 17. CDR3 sequence reads: CASSRQGATSQEAQYF. The CDR3, as DNA: TGTGCCAGCAGCCGACAGGGGGCGACAAGTCAAGAGGCCCAGTACTTC. The complete variable domain, with remaining parts taken from reference TRBV7-2 and TRBJ2-7, reads GAGVSQSPSNKVTEKGKDVELRCDPISGHTALYWYRQSLGQGLEFLIYFQGNSAPDKSGLPSDRFSAERTGGSVSTLTIQRTQQEDSAVYLCASSRQGATSQEAQYFGPGTRLTVT.

This clonotype was recorded at least ten times. The V gene is TRBV4-3, the J gene TRBJ2-1; 8 nucleotides match TRBD2. The CDR3 loop spans 15 amino acids. Germline lookup yields CDR1 LGHNA and CDR2 YSLEER. With V trimmed by 6 bases and J by 4 bases, 8 bases remained unmatched. CDR3 bases: TGCGCCAGCAGGAAGAGCGGGAGTGATTACAATGAGCAGTTCTTC. Translating gives CASRKSGSDYNEQFF.

This CDR3 reads CSVEEYGGTEAFF. CDR3 DNA: TGCAGCGTTGAAGAATACGGGGGCACTGAAGCTTTCTTT. The chain uses TRBV29-1 and TRBJ1-1, with D possibly TRBD1 on 5 matching bases. This CDR3 is 13 amino acids long. V was clipped by 0 bases and J by 4 bases, with 9 bases between them. Germline loops: CDR1 SQVTM, CDR2 ANQGSEA.

Regarding this clonotype: With a much larger clone just one base away, this may be a read error. This rearrangement joins TRBV6-5 to TRBJ1-2; D call uncertain. The germline gives CDR1 MNHEY, CDR2 SVGAGI. CDR3 length equals 14 residues. The CDR3 sequence: CASSYSRANDGYTF. CDR3 DNA: TGTGCCAGCAGTTACTCGAGGGCTAACGATGGCTACACCTTC.

In DNA form, the CDR3 reads TGTGCCAGCAGGGCTAGCGGGGCCTCCACAGATACGCAGTATTTT. Encoded protein: CASRASGASTDTQYF. The V call is TRBV9, the J call TRBJ2-3; 9 positions match TRBD2. The CDR3 is 15 amino acids. The germline V gene encodes CDR1 SGDLS and CDR2 YYNGEE. Losses at the gene ends were 5 bases for V and 2 bases for J; bases not matched to a gene: 6.

V and J are TRBV5-1 and TRBJ2-5; D unresolved. Trimming removed 0 bases from V and 5 bases from J, with 14 bases in between. CDR3 length: 15 residues. From germline, CDR1 is SGHRS and CDR2 YFSETQ. The chain's CDR3 is CASSLARAVGETQYF. For the CDR3, the DNA is TGCGCCAGCAGCTTGGCACGGGCCGTGGGGGAGACCCAGTACTTC.

V usage is TRBV9 and J usage is TRBJ1-4; possible D gene TRBD1, 5 bases. Germline V CDR1 and CDR2: SGDLS, YYNGEE. There are 14 residues in the CDR3. The V gene lost 4 bases and the J gene lost 7 bases, with 14 bases spanning the gap. The CDR3 DNA follows: TGTGCCAGCAGCCCTGGGGGGGTACGTGAAAAACTGTTTTTT. Its protein product is CASSPGGVREKLFF.

The CDR3, as DNA: TGCAGTGCTAGAGCCCCGGACAGAGTCTACGAGCAGTACTTC. Amino acid sequence: CSARAPDRVYEQYF. The chain combines TRBV20-1 with TRBJ2-7; possible D gene TRBD1, 6 bases. Germline CDR1 reads DFQATT; CDR2 reads SNEGSKA (reference sequence). The CDR3 runs to 14 residues. Trimming stripped 1 base from V and 3 bases from J, with 13 bases between.

This clonotype was counted many times. The V and J genes are TRBV5-1 and TRBJ2-5; TRBD2 aligns across 11 bases. Per germline, CDR1 SGHRS and CDR2 YFSETQ. CDR3 size: 15 residues. The trim removed 4 bases at V and 5 bases at J, leaving 7 bases unmatched. In DNA, the CDR3 is TGCGCCAGCAGCGGTAGCGGGGGGGCACATGAGACCCAGTACTTC. It specifies CASSGSGGAHETQYF.

The chain couples TRBV12-3 or TRBV12-4 to TRBJ2-1; D is unclear. The J call may not be correct, given that the DNA end is closer to TRBJ2-7. The CDR3 runs to 17 residues. CDR3 bases: TGTGCCAGCAGCCCCTTTACGGAGATGATCTCCTACAATGAGCAGTACTTC. Translating it yields CASSPFTEMISYNEQYF.

This clonotype was detected many times. CDR3 coding DNA: TGCAGTGCACCGACTAGCGGGAGTTTAAATGAGCAGTTCTTC. Translating it yields CSAPTSGSLNEQFF. The chain carries TRBV20-1 and TRBJ2-1; 12 nucleotides match TRBD2. Germline assignment: CDR1 DFQATT and CDR2 SNEGSKA (reference sequence). J was trimmed by 7 bases and V by 6 bases; bases with no gene match: 7. CDR3 length equals 14 residues.

Concerning this clonotype: Possible read error: a much larger clone is one base away. The chain employs TRBV5-1 and TRBJ2-7; a possible D gene is TRBD2 (5 bases). The CDR3 contains 13 residues. Trimming shortened V by 0 bases and J by 5 bases, and 9 bases separated the two germline ends. Germline V gives CDR1 SGHRS, CDR2 YFSETQ. The CDR3 is CASSLEGVDEQYF. The CDR3 DNA follows: TGCGCCAGCAGCTTGGAGGGAGTCGACGAGCAGTACTTC.

This clonotype showed up just a few times. The chain is built from TRBV7-3 and TRBJ2-6, with a tentative D call TRBD2 (6 bases). CDR1 and CDR2 (germline): SGHTA, FQGTGA. This CDR3 is built from 18 residues. Trimming cost V 2 bases and J 0 bases, with 14 bases left between them. Here the CDR3 reads CASSLGSGESSGANVLTF. The CDR3 DNA sequence: TGTGCCAGCAGCTTAGGTTCGGGGGAGAGCTCTGGGGCCAACGTCCTGACTTTC.

This clonotype was found a few times. The CDR3 reads CSARDGRDANTGELFF. In DNA form, the CDR3 reads TGCAGTGCTAGAGATGGCAGGGACGCGAACACCGGGGAGCTGTTTTTT. The chain employs TRBV20-1 and TRBJ2-2; D possibly matches TRBD1 or TRBD2 (5 bases each). V dropped 0 bases and J dropped 0 bases, with 11 bases sitting between them. The V gene's germline CDR1 is DFQATT and CDR2 SNEGSKA (reference sequence). The CDR3 has 16 residues.

The chain employs TRBV9 and TRBJ1-1; the D is unclear. The CDR3 is made up of 13 amino acids. V was trimmed by 2 bases and J by 4 bases, leaving 9 bases between them. The germline CDR1 and CDR2 sequences are SGDLS and YYNGEE. CDR3 sequence reads: CASSVNTGTEAFF. CDR3 in DNA: TGTGCCAGCAGCGTGAACACGGGCACTGAAGCTTTCTTT.

Regarding this clonotype: It may be a read error: a sequence one base away is much more abundant. It is likely a read error, because the conserved phenylalanine at the end of the CDR3 is missing. The V call is TRBV29-1, the J call TRBJ1-1, with 8 bases lining up with TRBD1. Germline V gene lookup returns CDR1 SQVTM and CDR2 ANQGSEA. V lost 1 base and J lost 1; bases outside the gene matches: 11. The CDR3 runs to 17 residues. CDR3 nucleotide sequence: TGCAGCGTTGAAGGGGGATCGACAGGGGTGGCGAACACTGAAGCTTTCCTT. This gives the protein CSVEGGSTGVANTEAFL.

V gene TRBV5-1 combines with J gene TRBJ2-5; D may be TRBD2 (5 bases). Trimming removed 4 bases from V and 5 bases from J, with 24 bases in between. The CDR3 is 17 residues long. Germline V gene data show CDR1 as SGHRS and CDR2 as YFSETQ. The CDR3 region has the DNA TGCGCCAGCAGCCCCCAAGTATCGGGGATGAAAATTGAGACCCAGTACTTC. This encodes CASSPQVSGMKIETQYF.

In the case of this clonotype: A read error may produce the germline difference seen at one junction end. This CDR3 is CANSPAGTQYF. The CDR3 DNA reads TGTGCCAACAGCCCGGCCGGGACCCAGTACTTC. The chain joins TRBV7-2 to TRBJ2-5; D not resolved. The CDR3 spans 11 residues. The germline V gene encodes CDR1 SGHTA and CDR2 FQGNSA.

This clonotype was observed a few times. This chain connects TRBV2 to TRBJ2-3, with no clear D. Germline V gene lookup returns CDR1 SNHLY and CDR2 FYNNEI. The CDR3 spans 13 residues. V was clipped by 5 bases and J by 2 bases, with 8 bases between them. DNA for the CDR3: TGTGCCAGCAGTCCCCGGTTCACAGATACGCAGTATTTT. This gives the protein CASSPRFTDTQYF.

The CDR3: CSVDGIGNGYTF. CDR3 sequence (DNA): TGCAGCGTGGACGGCATTGGGAATGGCTACACCTTC. V is TRBV29-1 and J is TRBJ1-2; no reliable D call. The CDR3 spans 12 residues. Trimming cost V 6 bases and J 6 bases, with 14 bases left between them. From germline, CDR1 is SQVTM and CDR2 ANQGSEA.